The 22 T cell receptor beta chains presented below share a single source sample, sequenced in a study of metastatic and nonmetastatic thyroid tumors. All patients were treatment-naive before thyroid surgery. TCRdb reanalyzed the PCR reads via MiXCR. The sample has 3,500 to 5,000 clones, 22% seen once. Sequencing was performed on tumor tissue. The receptors originated from a male donor with papillary thyroid cancer or a benign thyroid nodule (not recorded which). Some clones in this sample may be carry-over from other donors' samples.

This clone was counted between two and nine times. A junction end diverges from the germline sequence, so it may reflect a read error. This chain links TRBV28 with TRBJ2-7, with 7 nucleotides matching TRBD2. CDR1 and CDR2 (germline): MDHEN, SYDVKM. The CDR3 length is 16 residues. The CDR3 DNA follows: TGTGTCAGCAGTGTTTACCGGACTAGTGAGTCCTACGAGCAGTACTTC. Residues: CVSSVYRTSESYEQYF.

The V call is TRBV27, the J call TRBJ2-1; 13 bases map to TRBD2. After removal of 4 bases from V and 4 bases from J, the junction contained 13 bases not matched to a gene. This CDR3 contains 19 residues. Germline CDR1 reads MNHEY; CDR2 reads SMNVEV (reference sequence). CDR3 nucleotides: TGTGCCAGCAGTTCCGGGACTAGCGGGGTAGAGAGTTCGTACAATGAGCAGTTCTTC. Amino acid sequence: CASSSGTSGVESSYNEQFF.

This clone is medium-sized. The genes are TRBV20-1 and TRBJ1-1, with 7 bases matching TRBD1. The CDR3 is made up of 13 amino acids. V lost 2 bases, J lost 6 bases, and 6 bases stayed unmatched. Germline V gene data show CDR1 as DFQATT and CDR2 as SNEGSKA (reference sequence). Here the CDR3 DNA reads TGCAGTGCTAGATCGACAGGGCGACCTGAAGCTTTCTTT. Translating gives CSARSTGRPEAFF.

This clone was observed a few times. V usage is TRBV7-8 and J usage is TRBJ2-3, with a possible D match to TRBD1 (5 bases). The CDR3 contains 16 residues. V shed 2 bases and J shed 0 bases, with 12 bases lying between them. Germline CDR1 reads SGHVS; CDR2 reads FQNEAQ. DNA for the CDR3: TGTGCCAGCAGCTTATGGGGCAGCACTAGCACAGATACGCAGTATTTT. It encodes CASSLWGSTSTDTQYF.

This clone was counted ten times or more. This could be a read error, since a much larger clone is one nucleotide away. Other DNA sequences from this sample encode an identical CDR3 as well. The CDR3 loop reads CSARAYEQYF. CDR3 bases: TGCAGTGCTAGGGCCTACGAGCAGTACTTC. V and J are TRBV20-1 and TRBJ2-7, with no clear D. The CDR3 extends over 10 amino acids. Trimming stripped 3 bases from V and 2 bases from J, with 2 bases between. The germline gives CDR1 DFQATT, CDR2 SNEGSKA (reference sequence).

This clone is labeled as medium-sized. This chain joins TRBV28 and TRBJ2-7, with 10 nucleotides matching TRBD1. The CDR3 totals 18 residues. The V segment lost 6 bases and the J segment 1 base; nucleotides outside the gene matches: 15. Per germline, CDR1 MDHEN and CDR2 SYDVKM. The CDR3 loop is CASSLTGTGAFPSYEQYF. CDR3 sequence (DNA): TGTGCCAGCAGCTTGACCGGGACAGGGGCCTTTCCTTCCTACGAGCAGTACTTC. Drawing the rest from reference TRBV28 and TRBJ2-7, the complete variable domain is DVKVTQSSRYLVKRTGEKVFLECVQDMDHENMFWYRQDPGLGLRLIYFSYDVKMKEKGDIPEGYSVSREKKERFSLILESASTNQTSMYLCASSLTGTGAFPSYEQYFGPGTRLTVT.

This clone counts as medium-sized (0.01 to 0.1%). The chain carries TRBV12-5 and TRBJ2-1; the D is unclear. Trimming took 9 bases from V and 8 from J, leaving 20 bases between them. From germline, CDR1 is LGHNT and CDR2 FRNRAP. This CDR3 comprises 14 residues. The CDR3 sequence is CASSKGDSSYEQFF. The CDR3 region has the DNA TGTGCTAGCTCCAAAGGTGATTCCTCATATGAGCAGTTCTTC.

Only a few counts were recorded for this clone. Because the CDR3 is missing its conserved closing phenylalanine or tryptophan, this is likely a read error. CDR3 bases: TGTGCCAGCTACACAACGGGTGGAGATACACAGTATCTT. Translated: CASYTTGGDTQYL. The chain links TRBV6-1 to TRBJ2-3; D uncertain. The CDR3 loop spans 13 amino acids. Germline V gene data show CDR1 as MNHNS and CDR2 as SASEGT.

The chain is built from TRBV27 and TRBJ1-6; 11 bases fit TRBD1. Germline CDR1 and CDR2: MNHEY and SMNVEV (reference sequence). This CDR3 spans 15 amino acids. V trimming: 4 bases; J trimming: 8 bases; junction bases outside the gene matches: 4. The CDR3 reads CASSSGQGDYSPLHF. CDR3 DNA: TGTGCCAGCAGTTCGGGACAGGGGGATTATTCACCCCTCCACTTT.

This clone was observed at least ten times. The rearrangement links TRBV5-5 to TRBJ2-3; D perhaps matches TRBD2 (5 bases). With 4 bases removed from V and 0 bases from J, the gap between germline ends came to 12 bases. The CDR3 is 15 residues long. Germline assignment: CDR1 SGHKS and CDR2 YYEKEE (reference sequence). CDR3 region: CASSGAVLSTDTQYF. CDR3 coding DNA: TGTGCCAGCAGCGGAGCGGTTCTTAGCACAGATACGCAGTATTTT.

V usage is TRBV4-3 and J usage is TRBJ2-1, with 9 bases lining up with TRBD2. The CDR3 contains 17 residues. After removal of 5 bases from V and 6 bases from J, the junction contained 14 bases not matched to a gene. Germline CDR1 reads LGHNA; CDR2 reads YSLEER. Here the CDR3 reads CASSLGERLAGLNEQFF. The CDR3 DNA reads as TGCGCCAGCAGCTTGGGGGAGAGGCTAGCGGGGCTCAATGAGCAGTTCTTC.

By frequency in the sample, this clone is large. The chain uses TRBV6-1 and TRBJ2-7; D might be TRBD1 (7 bases). V shed 5 bases and J shed 2 bases, with 16 bases lying between them. CDR1 is MNHNS, CDR2 SASEGT, per germline. The CDR3 is made up of 15 amino acids. CDR3 sequence (DNA): TGTGCCAGCAGTCAGGAGGCAGGGGGGACCTACGAGCAGTACTTC. Amino acids: CASSQEAGGTYEQYF.

This clone turned up a few times. The chain employs TRBV6-9 and TRBJ2-2, with a tentative D call TRBD1 (5 bases). V was pared by 2 bases and J by 10 bases, with 17 bases between. Germline lookup yields CDR1 MNHGY and CDR2 SVAAGI. CDR3 length: 15 residues. For the CDR3, the DNA is TGTGCCAGCAGTTATATTAGGGGTTTGGGTGTGGAGCTGTTTTTT. It specifies CASSYIRGLGVELFF.

Note on this clone: This could be a read error, since a much larger clone is one nucleotide away. Other nucleotide sequences from this sample produce the same CDR3. The V and J genes are TRBV20-1 and TRBJ2-7; no clear D. Germline CDR1 is DFQATT and CDR2 is SNEGSKA (reference sequence). This CDR3 contains 12 residues. The CDR3: CSASDQYSSVGF. The CDR3 coding sequence is TGCAGCGCCAGCGACCAATACAGCTCCGTGGGCTTC.

This clone appeared many times. The junction differs from germline at one of its ends, possibly a read error. Distinct nucleotide sequences in the sample also encode this CDR3. This chain links TRBV27 with TRBJ1-4, with D tentatively TRBD1 (5 bases). This CDR3 spans 17 amino acids. Germline assignment: CDR1 MNHEY and CDR2 SMNVEV (reference sequence). The DNA of the CDR3 is TGTGCCAGCAGTTTATCTCAGACAGTTGCAACTAATGAAAAGCTGTTTTTT. Its translation is CASSLSQTVATNEKLFF. The complete variable domain, with remaining parts taken from reference TRBV27 and TRBJ1-4, reads EAQVTQNPRYLITVTGKKLTVTCSQNMNHEYMSWYRQDPGLGLRQIYYSMNVEVTDKGDVPEGYKVSRKEKRNFPLILESPSPNQTSLYFCASSLSQTVATNEKLFFGSGTQLSVL.

At least ten counts were recorded for this clone. Different DNA sequences within this sample yield the same CDR3. The rearrangement joins TRBV19 to TRBJ2-3; D remains ambiguous. The CDR3 spans 15 residues. CDR1 and CDR2 from the germline V gene are LNHDA and SQIVND (reference sequence). Deletions cut 2 bases from V and 6 bases from J, with 15 bases between. CDR3 amino acids: CASSINNTPRDTQYF. CDR3 in DNA: TGTGCCAGTAGTATAAACAATACCCCCAGGGATACGCAGTATTTT.

The rearrangement uses TRBV12-3 or TRBV12-4 and TRBJ1-2; 9 bases map to TRBD1. J was trimmed by 8 bases and V by 6 bases; bases with no gene match: 7. CDR3 size: 13 residues. CDR3 loop: CASSANRGRGYTF. For the CDR3, the DNA is TGTGCCAGCAGCGCAAACAGGGGGCGCGGCTACACCTTC.

On this clone: One end of the junction fails to match germline, which may point to a read error. The chain carries TRBV4-1 and TRBJ2-7; D might be TRBD2 (5 bases). This CDR3 has 14 amino acids. Germline-derived CDR1 and CDR2 are MGHRA and YSYEKL. Here the CDR3 reads CASSLTSSYYEQHF. CDR3 nucleotides: TGCGCCAGCAGCCTTACTAGTAGCTACTACGAGCAGCACTTC.

There are a few counts of this clone. The chain uses TRBV6-1 and TRBJ2-7; 8 bases map to TRBD2. J lost 6 bases, V lost 3 bases, and 7 bases had no gene match. Germline V lookup: CDR1 MNHNS, CDR2 SASEGT. This CDR3 is 14 amino acids long. For the CDR3, the DNA is TGTGCCAGCAGTGACGGGAGGGCCTCTACCGAGCAGTACTTC. Its protein product is CASSDGRASTEQYF.

This clone has just a few counts. The rearrangement uses TRBV6-2 or TRBV6-3 and TRBJ1-5; possible D gene TRBD1, 6 bases. CDR3 length: 15 amino acids. V was cut by 6 bases and J by 4 bases, with 16 bases left in between. Germline CDR1 and CDR2: MNHEY and SVGEGT. CDR3 DNA sequence: TGTGCCAGCAGCTCGGGGGGGCTAGGGAATCAGCCCCAGCATTTT. Encoded protein: CASSSGGLGNQPQHF.

This clone was recorded a few times. This rearrangement joins TRBV6-1 to TRBJ1-1, with 7 bases identical to TRBD1. CDR1 is MNHNS, CDR2 SASEGT, per germline. The ends lost 11 bases at V and 0 bases at J; junction bases unmatched: 12. This CDR3 comprises 15 residues. For the CDR3, the DNA is TGTGCCGCGAAAAGGGGGCAGACACTGAACACTGAAGCTTTCTTT. It specifies CAAKRGQTLNTEAFF.

This clone is deemed large. J is TRBJ2-7 and V is TRBV6-1, with 10 bases that match TRBD1. Germline-derived CDR1 and CDR2 are MNHNS and SASEGT. This CDR3 has 15 amino acids. The ends lost 5 bases at V and 0 bases at J; junction bases unmatched: 4. CDR3 nucleotides: TGTGCCAGCAGTTTCGACAGGGGGCGCTCCTACGAGCAGTACTTC. Amino acids: CASSFDRGRSYEQYF.